This T cell receptor (beta chain) was documented in a study of T cells in Graves' hyperthyroidism and ophthalmopathy. Across the whole study: Peripheral blood was drawn at first diagnosis, prior to all treatment. Study-level results: From stable hyperthyroidism, ophthalmopathy was set apart by a 13 V-J model. Appearing also in blood were most of the thyroid clonotypes expanded above 0.001.

Notes on this clonotype: No antigen is known for it.

This CDR3 has 15 residues. Trimming removed 4 bases from V and 3 bases from J, with 17 bases in between. Germline V lookup: CDR1 SGDLS, CDR2 YYNGEE. Researchers amplified the TCR beta CDR3 regions from RNA transcripts. The HTBI primer set drove a first-round RT-PCR of the TCR CDR3. TCRdb redid the calling of the multiplex PCR reads with MiXCR, one entry per CDR3 protein. The table has hundreds of thousands of distinct CDR3 sequences, 30% to 40% seen once. This TCR came from a woman in her forties with Graves' hyperthyroidism. This chain joins TRBV9 and TRBJ2-7; D is perhaps TRBD1 or TRBD2 (5 bases each). The specimen sequenced was blood. The CDR3 protein is CASSSDPGTGYEQYF. CDR3 bases: TGTGCCAGCAGCTCCGACCCAGGGACCGGCTACGAGCAGTACTTC.